One T cell receptor beta chain is described in this entry. The count of this clone is one. Its recognized antigen is unknown. No qualities accompany the bases; no much larger clone lies one base away. The collaborating institutions used their own protocols to collect whole blood in K2EDTA tubes. For TCRbeta analysis, collaborators shipped samples as frozen whole blood, isolated PBMCs, or DNA extracted from either of those sample types. Including the terminal cysteine and phenylalanine, the CDR3 comprises 16 residues. Just CDR3 DNA is preserved here, 48 bases in frame from base 1. CDR1 is given as MNHEY and CDR2 as SMNVEV, both from the germline V gene (reference sequence). The junction shows trimming of 0 bases on V and 3 bases on J, plus 11 bases between the germline ends. This sample is drawn from a study of blood T cell repertoires in COVID-19 (dated by TCRdb to 2020 to 2022). With regard to the full study: Samples from collaborators originated in the United States, Italy and Spain and spanned both the acute and convalescent phases of COVID-19. The prospective study material was composed of cDNA or gDNA derived from T cells, B-cell-depleted T cells, or PBMCs. Deeply sampled blood TCRbeta repertoires from subjects exposed to, actively infected with, or recovered from COVID-19 were included in the dataset. The repertoires were made available in a free public database intended to serve as a resource for research on the immune response to SARS-CoV-2. The samples were drawn from two sources: the first 160 participants of the ongoing ImmuneRACE study, and 1,200 or so subjects contributed by 6 global collaborators. The sample metadata nearly always contained a de-identified subject ID, COVID-19 status, age in years and sex. HLA class I and class II types, where available, came from metadata supplied by the sample provider rather than from assay-based typing.

TCRbeta CDR3 regions were amplified from genomic DNA using the immunoSEQ Assay, a bias-controlled multiplex PCR. Turning to the authors' computational methods: The number of nucleated cells in each sample was estimated from the amplification of reference gene primers within the assay. To quantify the absolute abundance of each unique TCRbeta CDR3 rearrangement, sequence reads were collapsed and filtered. For each sample, productive Simpson clonality was calculated as the square root of Simpson's diversity index across productive rearrangements. TCRdb holds this immuneACCESS table with in-frame rearrangements only. Some clones are missing; in checked studies, unresolved V genes explain under half, and the rest has no known cause. V and J calls plus clone size are reproduced from that table; the DNA served to infer D and trimming. Counted in this sample were 100,000 or so clones; about 91% of them appeared once. The top ten constitute roughly 17% of the sample.

On the study overall, not on this receptor specifically: How much clinical and demographic metadata was included differed by source and by participant, and the metadata was provided uncurated.

Sequencing used peripheral blood. The sequence was obtained from a man aged 50 to 59 with acute or convalescent COVID-19. The chain uses TRBV27 and TRBJ2-2, with the D gene not clear enough to name. The CDR3 protein is CASSLSLRQHTGELFF. In nucleotide form, the sequence is TGTGCCAGCAGTTTATCCCTTCGACAACACACCGGGGAGCTGTTTTTT.